This record covers a single T cell receptor beta chain. Via MiXCR, TCRdb re-called the RT-PCR reads, giving one row per CDR3 protein. The repertoire holds more than 550,000 distinct CDR3 sequences, with over 12% as singletons. V was trimmed by 0 bases and J by 3 bases, leaving 12 bases between them. The germline CDR1 and CDR2 sequences are SGHRS and YFSETQ. The CDR3 runs to 15 residues. The V and J genes are TRBV5-1 and TRBJ1-2; D is possibly TRBD1 (6 bases). The sequence was obtained from a female donor in good health, serving as a healthy control. Material for sequencing was memory CD4+ T cells from blood. This CDR3 reads CASSLGGRVDYGYTF. The CDR3, as DNA: TGCGCCAGCAGCTTGGGGGGGCGCGTGGACTATGGCTACACCTTC. The full variable domain, with the rest looked up from reference TRBV5-1 and TRBJ1-2, is KAGVTQTPRYLIKTRGQQVTLSCSPISGHRSVSWYQQTPGQGLQFLFEYFSETQRNKGNFPGRFSGRQFSNSRSEMNVSTLELGDSALYLCASSLGGRVDYGYTFGSGTRLTVV.